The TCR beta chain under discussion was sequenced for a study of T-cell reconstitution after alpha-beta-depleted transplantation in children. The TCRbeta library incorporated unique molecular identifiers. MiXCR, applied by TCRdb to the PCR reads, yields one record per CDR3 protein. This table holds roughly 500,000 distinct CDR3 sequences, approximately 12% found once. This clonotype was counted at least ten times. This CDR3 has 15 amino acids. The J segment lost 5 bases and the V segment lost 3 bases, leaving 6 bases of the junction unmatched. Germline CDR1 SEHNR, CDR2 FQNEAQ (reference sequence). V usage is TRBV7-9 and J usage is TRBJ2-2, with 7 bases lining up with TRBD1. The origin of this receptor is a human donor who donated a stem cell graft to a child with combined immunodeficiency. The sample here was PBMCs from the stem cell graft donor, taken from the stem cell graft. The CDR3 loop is CASSFYRGRTGELFF. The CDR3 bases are TGTGCCAGCAGCTTCTACAGGGGAAGAACCGGGGAGCTGTTTTTT.